The 8 T cell receptor beta chains below come from one sample, sequenced in a study of a mutant IDH1 vaccine in newly diagnosed glioma. The antigens these receptors bind are not known. The protocol was immunoSEQ multiplex PCR, while the TCRdb copy is restricted to in-frame clones and leaves out a portion. Of under 65,000 clones in the sample, over 70% are singletons; the top ten hold 4.5% to 7.5%. Time point: week 11, during vaccination. Each vaccine dose was 300 ug of mutant IDH1 20-mer peptide, with topical imiquimod. The sequencing used PBMCs, collected from a glioma patient whose treatment included an IDH1 peptide vaccine. Receptor source: a man aged 50 or older with glioma.

This sequence joins TRBV19 and TRBJ2-1; 7 bases match TRBD2. The CDR3 sequence is 15 residues long. The junction had 12 bases not matched to a gene; V was cut back by 10 bases and J by 3 bases. The germline V gene encodes CDR1 LNHDA and CDR2 SQIVND (reference sequence). This CDR3 reads CATASGAGNYNEQFF. CDR3 DNA sequence: TGTGCCACCGCTTCTGGAGCGGGAAACTACAATGAGCAGTTCTTC. Looking up the rest from reference TRBV19 and TRBJ2-1 gives the full variable domain: DGGITQSPKYLFRKEGQNVTLSCEQNLNHDAMYWYRQDPGQGLRLIYYSQIVNDFQKGDIAEGYSVSREKKESFPLTVTSAQKNPTAFYLCATASGAGNYNEQFFGPGTRLTVL.

This rearrangement joins TRBV7-2 to TRBJ1-2; D is possibly TRBD1 (5 bases). Trimming stripped 0 bases from V and 4 bases from J, with 9 bases between. Germline V gives CDR1 SGHTA, CDR2 FQGNSA. The CDR3 totals 14 residues. The CDR3 DNA reads TGTGCCAGCAGCTTAGCGCGGGGCAGCTATGGCTACACCTTC. This encodes CASSLARGSYGYTF.

The chain recombines TRBV27 with TRBJ1-1; a possible D gene is TRBD1 (5 bases). This CDR3 has 14 residues. The germline V gene encodes CDR1 MNHEY and CDR2 SMNVEV (reference sequence). Trimming removed 6 bases at V and 3 bases at J, with 14 bases between. The DNA of the CDR3 is TGTGCCAGCAGACCGCCCGGGGGAGACACTGAAGCTTTCTTT. It encodes CASRPPGGDTEAFF.

V usage is TRBV10-3 and J usage is TRBJ2-3; the match to TRBD2 covers 7 bases. Germline loops: CDR1 ENHRY, CDR2 SYGVKD. With 11 bases clipped from V and 1 base from J, the junction kept 9 bases outside the gene matches. The CDR3 spans 14 residues. CDR3 coding DNA: TGTGCCGTTACAGCTACTAGCGGCACAGATACGCAGTATTTT. Its translation: CAVTATSGTDTQYF.

The chain joins TRBV4-1 to TRBJ2-5; 11 nucleotides line up with TRBD2. Looked up from germline, CDR1 is MGHRA and CDR2 is YSYEKL. CDR3 length: 16 residues. Unmatched junction bases numbered 4, after V lost 4 bases and J lost 0 bases. This CDR3 reads CASSLGTSGHQETQYF. In DNA, the CDR3 is TGCGCCAGCAGCCTTGGGACTAGCGGCCACCAAGAGACCCAGTACTTC.

The rearrangement uses TRBV4-3 and TRBJ2-7; perhaps D is TRBD1 or TRBD2 (5 bases each). V gave up 0 bases and J gave up 6 bases, with 12 bases separating them. Germline V gives CDR1 LGHNA, CDR2 YSLEER. The CDR3 extends over 14 amino acids. DNA for the CDR3: TGCGCCAGCAGCCAAGACGCAGGGACGGGCGAGCAGTACTTC. Translation gives CASSQDAGTGEQYF.

The gene calls are TRBV29-1 and TRBJ1-2; 11 positions match TRBD1. V was pared by 3 bases and J by 4 bases, with 7 bases of the junction left unmatched. Germline-derived CDR1 and CDR2 are SQVTM and ANQGSEA. This CDR3 region has 15 residues. DNA for the CDR3: TGCAGCGTTGATCGGACAGGGGGCAGGAGCTATGGCTACACCTTC. Protein sequence: CSVDRTGGRSYGYTF.

This sequence joins TRBV19 and TRBJ2-1; 7 nucleotides match TRBD2. Unmatched junction bases numbered 8, after V lost 5 bases and J lost 4 bases. The CDR3 totals 15 residues. Germline loops: CDR1 LNHDA, CDR2 SQIVND (reference sequence). In nucleotides, the CDR3 is TGTGCCAGTAGTGGGAGGGGAGGGGAATACAATGAGCAGTTCTTC. Residues: CASSGRGGEYNEQFF.